Listed here are 6 T cell receptor beta chains from one sample, sequenced in a study of cytomegalovirus exposure and HLA in healthy donors (dated by TCRdb to about 2017). Receptors were amplified or captured by the immunoSEQ multiplex PCR assay. For the multiplex PCR, a mixture combining 60 forward primers for TCR Vbeta segments and 13 reverse primers for TCR Jbeta segments was used. TCRdb holds this immuneACCESS table with in-frame rearrangements only. Some clones are missing; in checked studies, unresolved V genes explain under half, and the rest has no known cause. The sample table shows under 150,000 clones, and 77% are seen once. The ten largest make up 4.9% of the sample. The sample was PBMCs. The receptors were gathered from a woman between 50 and 59 years old in good health and CMV-seronegative.

The chain combines TRBV7-9 with TRBJ2-1, with 12 bases aligning to TRBD2. The CDR3 sequence is 18 residues long. Germline CDR1 SEHNR, CDR2 FQNEAQ (reference sequence). V shed 3 bases and J 2 bases; nucleotides not matched to a gene: 8. The CDR3 DNA reads as TGTGCCAGCAGCTTTTTTGGACTAGCGGGGTATACCTACAATGAGCAGTTCTTC. This encodes CASSFFGLAGYTYNEQFF.

The chain employs TRBV4-3 and TRBJ2-1, with 10 bases matching TRBD2. Germline V CDR1 and CDR2: LGHNA, YSLEER. The CDR3 sequence is 17 residues long. Trimming cost V 5 bases and J 3 bases; bases outside gene matches: 10. The CDR3 DNA follows: TGCGCCAGCAGCGCCTACGCTAGCGGGGGTTTCTACAATGAGCAGTTCTTC. Amino acids: CASSAYASGGFYNEQFF.

The gene calls are TRBV11-2 and TRBJ1-2; D possibly corresponds to TRBD1 (5 bases). With 0 bases removed from V and 6 bases from J, the gap between germline ends came to 14 bases. CDR1 is SGHAT, CDR2 FQNNGV, per germline. The CDR3 is 15 amino acids. The DNA for the CDR3 is TGTGCCAGCAGCTTAGATCCATCCAGGGCGAATGGCTACACCTTC. Translating it yields CASSLDPSRANGYTF. Complete variable domain (other parts from reference TRBV11-2 and TRBJ1-2): EAGVAQSPRYKIIEKRQSVAFWCNPISGHATLYWYQQILGQGPKLLIQFQNNGVVDDSQLPKDRFSAERLKGVDSTLKIQPAKLEDSAVYLCASSLDPSRANGYTFGSGTRLTVV.

This chain links TRBV28 with TRBJ2-5, with D tentatively TRBD2 (6 bases). CDR1 is MDHEN and CDR2 is SYDVKM in the germline V gene. The CDR3 loop spans 14 amino acids. Trimming cost V 2 bases and J 5 bases, with 12 bases left between them. CDR3 sequence: CASSLRRGAETQYF. In DNA form, the CDR3 reads TGTGCCAGCAGTTTACGGCGGGGCGCTGAGACCCAGTACTTC. Complete variable domain (other parts from reference TRBV28 and TRBJ2-5): DVKVTQSSRYLVKRTGEKVFLECVQDMDHENMFWYRQDPGLGLRLIYFSYDVKMKEKGDIPEGYSVSREKKERFSLILESASTNQTSMYLCASSLRRGAETQYFGPGTRLLVL.

The V and J genes are TRBV5-1 and TRBJ2-7; TRBD2 is a possible D gene (6 bases). CDR3 length: 16 residues. Germline V gene data show CDR1 as SGHRS and CDR2 as YFSETQ. V was pared by 0 bases and J by 6 bases, with 19 bases between. The CDR3 DNA sequence: TGCGCCAGCAGCTTGGCCGAAGGCGGGGTCCCCAGCGAGCAGTACTTC. Its protein product is CASSLAEGGVPSEQYF.

The gene calls are TRBV6-4 and TRBJ2-2; 9 nucleotides agree with TRBD2. The length of the CDR3 is 15 residues. Looked up from germline, CDR1 is MRHNA and CDR2 is SNTAGT. Trimming removed 4 bases from V and 3 bases from J; junction bases left unmatched: 3. The CDR3, as DNA: TGTGCCAGCAGTGTAATAGCGGGGGACACCGGGGAGCTGTTTTTT. Amino acid sequence: CASSVIAGDTGELFF.